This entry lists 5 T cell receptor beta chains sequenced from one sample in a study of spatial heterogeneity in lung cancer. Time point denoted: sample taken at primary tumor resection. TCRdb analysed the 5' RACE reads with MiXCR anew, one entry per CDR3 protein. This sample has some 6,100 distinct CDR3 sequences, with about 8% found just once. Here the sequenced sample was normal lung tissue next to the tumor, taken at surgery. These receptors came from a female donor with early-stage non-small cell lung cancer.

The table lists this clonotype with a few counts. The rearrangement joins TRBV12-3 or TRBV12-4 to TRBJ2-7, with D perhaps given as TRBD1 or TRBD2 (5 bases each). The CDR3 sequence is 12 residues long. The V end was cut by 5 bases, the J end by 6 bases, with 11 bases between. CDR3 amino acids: CASSRDLGEQYF. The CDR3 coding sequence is TGTGCCAGCAGTAGGGACCTGGGCGAGCAGTACTTC.

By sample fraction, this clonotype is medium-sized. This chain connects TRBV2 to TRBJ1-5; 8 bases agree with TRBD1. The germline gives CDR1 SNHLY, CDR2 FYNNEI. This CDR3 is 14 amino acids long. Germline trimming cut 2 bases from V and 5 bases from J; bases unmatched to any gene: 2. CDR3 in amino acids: CASSEQGAYQPQHF. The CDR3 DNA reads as TGTGCCAGCAGTGAACAGGGGGCGTATCAGCCCCAGCATTTT.

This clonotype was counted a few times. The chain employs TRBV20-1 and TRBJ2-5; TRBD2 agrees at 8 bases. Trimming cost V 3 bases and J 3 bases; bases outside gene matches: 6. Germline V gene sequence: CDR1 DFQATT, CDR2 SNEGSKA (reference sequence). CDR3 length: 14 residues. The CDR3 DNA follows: TGCAGTGCTAGGAAGGCGGGGGGCGAAGAGACCCAGTACTTC. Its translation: CSARKAGGEETQYF.

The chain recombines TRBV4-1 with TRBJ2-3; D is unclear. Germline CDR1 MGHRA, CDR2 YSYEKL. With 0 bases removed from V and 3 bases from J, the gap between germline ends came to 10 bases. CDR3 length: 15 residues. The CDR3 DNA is TGCGCCAGCAGCCAAGATCTAGGGTTAACAGATACGCAGTATTTT. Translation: CASSQDLGLTDTQYF.

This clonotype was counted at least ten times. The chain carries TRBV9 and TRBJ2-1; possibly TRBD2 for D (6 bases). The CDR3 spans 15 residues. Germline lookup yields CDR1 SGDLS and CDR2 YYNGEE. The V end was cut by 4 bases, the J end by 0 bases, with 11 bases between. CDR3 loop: CASSLTSNSYNEQFF. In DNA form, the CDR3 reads TGTGCCAGCAGCCTGACTAGTAACTCCTACAATGAGCAGTTCTTC.